The next 8 T cell receptor beta chains were all read from a single sample in a study of T cells in Graves' hyperthyroidism and ophthalmopathy (dated by TCRdb to between 2018 and 2021). Library creation used multiplex PCR. The reads were generated on an Illumina HiSeq 2000. The TCR beta CDR3 regions were amplified from RNA transcripts. The first round of RT-PCR for the TCR CDR3 was performed with the HTBI primer set and the Qiagen OneStep RT-PCR kit. Starting from the raw public reads, TCRdb applied fastp trimming at Q25, assembled clones with MiXCR and retained in-frame beta chains. Duplicate CDR3 protein sequences are folded into a single record with the most common DNA and genes. Here the sample has over 400,000 distinct CDR3 sequences; approximately 23% occur a single time. The ten largest account for under 55% of the sample. Sequencing was carried out using blood. The receptors were sampled from a woman in her seventies with Graves' ophthalmopathy.

This clonotype was seen a few times. The rearrangement joins TRBV20-1 to TRBJ1-5; D is unresolved. The germline V and J ends were trimmed by 6 bases and 0 bases, with 9 bases remaining between them. Germline V gives CDR1 DFQATT, CDR2 SNEGSKA (reference sequence). This CDR3 spans 13 amino acids. CDR3 coding DNA: TGCAGTGCCCTAGGGAGTAGCAATCAGCCCCAGCATTTT. Residues: CSALGSSNQPQHF.

This clonotype was detected a few times. The rearrangement links TRBV6-1 to TRBJ2-3, with a weak D call TRBD2 (6 bases). The CDR3 has 15 amino acids. V lost 7 bases and J 3 bases, leaving 17 bases between the germline ends. Germline-derived CDR1 and CDR2 are MNHNS and SASEGT. In DNA form, the CDR3 reads TGTGCCAGCACCCTCGGAGGAGGGTCGACAGATACGCAGTATTTT. Translation: CASTLGGGSTDTQYF.

The V gene is TRBV4-2, the J gene TRBJ1-1, with 7 bases matching TRBD1. The CDR3 is 15 amino acids. V was clipped by 4 bases and J by 1 base; unmatched bases: 6. Germline V CDR1 and CDR2: LGHNA, YNFKEQ. The CDR3 coding sequence is TGTGCCAGCAGCCCCACGGACAGGCCGAACACTGAAGCTTTCTTT. This sequence encodes CASSPTDRPNTEAFF.

This clonotype was recorded a few times. A clone one base away is much larger, so this may be a read error. The gene calls are TRBV6-1 and TRBJ1-1, with D uncertain. Per the germline V gene, CDR1 is MNHNS and CDR2 is SASEGT. This CDR3 is built from 14 residues. V gave up 7 bases and J gave up 1 base, with 13 bases separating them. CDR3 sequence: CASTADWRNTEAFF. The CDR3 DNA follows: TGTGCCAGCACCGCGGACTGGAGGAACACTGAAGCTTTCTTT.

The rearrangement uses TRBV19 and TRBJ1-2; D gene ambiguous. The V end was cut by 2 bases, the J end by 2 bases, with 12 bases between. Germline CDR1 reads LNHDA; CDR2 reads SQIVND (reference sequence). There are 15 residues in the CDR3. The DNA for the CDR3 is TGTGCCAGTAGTATATCCCTCTCGGGAAACTATGGCTACACCTTC. This encodes CASSISLSGNYGYTF.

In regard to this clonotype: A much bigger clone sits one base away, suggesting this may be a read error. The rearrangement uses TRBV11-2 and TRBJ2-1; 13 bases match TRBD2. The ends lost 6 bases at V and 4 bases at J; junction bases unmatched: 6. The CDR3 extends over 16 amino acids. Germline CDR1 SGHAT, CDR2 FQNNGV. DNA for the CDR3: TGTGCCAGCAGGAGACTAGCGGGAGGAAGTTACAATGAGCAGTTCTTC. It yields the protein CASRRLAGGSYNEQFF.

The rearrangement uses TRBV6-2 or TRBV6-3 and TRBJ2-1; D is unclear. CDR1 and CDR2 (germline): MNHEY, SVGEGT. The CDR3 length is 11 residues. Trimming took 8 bases from V and 2 from J, leaving 4 bases between them. CDR3 in DNA: TGTGCCAGCCGTACCTACAATGAGCAGTTCTTC. Protein product: CASRTYNEQFF.

About this clonotype itself: This may come from a read error, since a much larger clone is one base off. This rearrangement joins TRBV11-2 to TRBJ2-5; unclear D gene. This CDR3 is built from 15 residues. Germline CDR1 reads SGHAT; CDR2 reads FQNNGV. Trimming removed 1 base at V and 11 bases at J, with 20 bases between. CDR3 DNA sequence: TGTGCCAGCAGCTTAGCAGGACCGCCAGCTGCGAAACAGTACTTC. Translating gives CASSLAGPPAAKQYF. Drawing the rest from reference TRBV11-2 and TRBJ2-5, the complete variable domain is EAGVAQSPRYKIIEKRQSVAFWCNPISGHATLYWYQQILGQGPKLLIQFQNNGVVDDSQLPKDRFSAERLKGVDSTLKIQPAKLEDSAVYLCASSLAGPPAAKQYFGPGTRLLVL.